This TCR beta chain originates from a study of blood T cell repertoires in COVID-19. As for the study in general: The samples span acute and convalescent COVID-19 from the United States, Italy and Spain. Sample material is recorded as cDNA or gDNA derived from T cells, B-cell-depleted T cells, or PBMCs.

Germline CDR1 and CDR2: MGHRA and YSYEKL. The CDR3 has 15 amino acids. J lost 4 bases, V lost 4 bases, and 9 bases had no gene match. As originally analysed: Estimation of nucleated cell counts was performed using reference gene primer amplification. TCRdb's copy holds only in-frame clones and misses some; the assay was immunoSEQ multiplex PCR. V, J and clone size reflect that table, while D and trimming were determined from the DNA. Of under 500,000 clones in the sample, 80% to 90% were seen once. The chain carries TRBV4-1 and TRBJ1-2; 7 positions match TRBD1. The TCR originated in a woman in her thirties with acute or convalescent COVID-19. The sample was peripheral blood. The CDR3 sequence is CASSPGSTGLYGYTF. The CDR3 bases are TGCGCCAGCAGCCCCGGCTCGACAGGGCTCTATGGCTACACCTTC.